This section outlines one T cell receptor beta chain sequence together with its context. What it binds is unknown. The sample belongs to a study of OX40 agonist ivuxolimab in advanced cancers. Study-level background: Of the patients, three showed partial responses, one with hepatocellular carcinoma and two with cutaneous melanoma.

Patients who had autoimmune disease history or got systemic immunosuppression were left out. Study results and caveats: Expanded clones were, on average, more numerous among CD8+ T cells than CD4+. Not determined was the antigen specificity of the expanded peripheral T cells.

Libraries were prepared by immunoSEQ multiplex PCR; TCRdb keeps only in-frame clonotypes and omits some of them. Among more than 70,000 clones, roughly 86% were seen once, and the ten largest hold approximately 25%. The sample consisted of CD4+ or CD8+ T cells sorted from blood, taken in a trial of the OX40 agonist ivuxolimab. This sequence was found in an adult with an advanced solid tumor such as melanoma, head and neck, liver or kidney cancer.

The CDR3 bases are TGTGCCAGCAGCTTAGGACAGGGGGGCTTGGGAGGAGAAGCTTTCTTT. Protein sequence: CASSLGQGGLGGEAFF. The rearrangement uses TRBV7-6 and TRBJ1-1; 9 bases are shared with TRBD1. The CDR3 totals 16 residues. Trimming cost V 1 base and J 8 bases; bases outside gene matches: 11. CDR1 SGHVS and CDR2 FNYEAQ come from the germline V gene.